The clone carrying this TCR beta chain was recorded once. Its specificity is unknown. Via MiXCR, TCRdb re-called the 5' RACE reads, giving one row per CDR3 protein. Among roughly 260,000 distinct CDR3 sequences listed, about 15% were seen once. This sample is drawn from a study of T-cell memory formation after mild COVID-19. Study-wide results and caveats: Day 15 to 85 contractors were CD4/CD8 balanced; later expanders leaned CD4+.

Germline assignment: CDR1 SNHLY and CDR2 FYNNEI. Trimming took off 6 bases at V and 6 bases at J, with 14 bases between the two ends. This CDR3 contains 14 residues. Sequencing was done on a sample of PBMCs or a T cell subset sorted from them (not recorded which). The chain is built from TRBV2 and TRBJ2-2; a weak D match, TRBD2 (6 bases). The clonotype was recovered from a man between 18 and 35 years old who had mild COVID-19 (a few samples of this study predate the infection). Cell type and time point are not known. CDR3 sequence reads: CASRGLSGAGELFF. CDR3 DNA sequence: TGTGCCAGCAGGGGACTTTCAGGCGCCGGGGAGCTGTTTTTT.